The 21 T cell receptor beta chains below all came from one sample that was sequenced in a study of low-dose radiotherapy and immunotherapy resistance in tumors. A constant-region primer paired with the V-primer adapter amplified TCRs over approximately 20 PCR cycles. TCRdb re-derived calls from the reads in MiXCR, one entry per CDR3 protein. The table records roughly 52,000 distinct CDR3 sequences, around 34% of them present only once. Specified time point: after trial treatment. Treatment here: LDRT plus nivolumab, ipilimumab, low-dose cyclophosphamide and aspirin (RACIN trial). The source material was PBMCs, sampled after low-dose radiotherapy plus immunotherapy. These receptors all stem from a male donor with rectosigmoid adenocarcinoma.

This clonotype was recorded at least ten times. The chain is built from TRBV2 and TRBJ1-3; D unresolved. Trimming stripped 2 bases from V and 1 base from J, with 9 bases between. Per germline, CDR1 SNHLY and CDR2 FYNNEI. The CDR3 runs 15 residues. CDR3 loop: CASSEWAVSGNTIYF. CDR3 bases: TGTGCCAGCAGTGAATGGGCCGTATCTGGAAACACCATATATTTT.

By proportion, this clonotype is medium-sized. This chain connects TRBV6-2 or TRBV6-3 to TRBJ1-6, with D perhaps matching TRBD1 (6 bases). Trimming removed 6 bases at V and 8 bases at J, with 17 bases between. The CDR3 covers 15 residues. The germline V gene has CDR1 MNHEY and CDR2 SVGEGT. In DNA, the CDR3 is TGTGCCAGCAGAAAAATAGGGGACACGGATTCACCCCTCCACTTT. Translation gives CASRKIGDTDSPLHF.

The chain is built from TRBV4-1 and TRBJ2-7; 9 nucleotides align to TRBD1. From germline, CDR1 is MGHRA and CDR2 YSYEKL. Losses at the gene ends were 2 bases for V and 3 bases for J; bases not matched to a gene: 5. The CDR3 is 15 residues long. The CDR3 DNA reads TGCGCCAGCAGCCAACCTGGACAGGGGAACTACGAGCAGTACTTC. Its protein product is CASSQPGQGNYEQYF.

The chain joins TRBV29-1 to TRBJ2-7; D remains ambiguous. The V end was cut by 4 bases, the J end by 2 bases, with 15 bases between. CDR1 is SQVTM and CDR2 is ANQGSEA in the germline V gene. The CDR3 sequence is 14 residues long. CDR3 in DNA: TGCAGCGTTGGAGAGAGTGGGGTAACCTACGAGCAGTACTTC. Amino acid sequence: CSVGESGVTYEQYF.

This clonotype was detected ten times or more. V and J are TRBV27 and TRBJ2-7; D tentatively reads TRBD1 or TRBD2 (5 bases each). This CDR3 has 13 amino acids. Germline V gene sequence: CDR1 MNHEY, CDR2 SMNVEV (reference sequence). V was cut by 0 bases and J by 10 bases, with 13 bases left in between. The CDR3 coding sequence is TGTGCCAGCAGTTTATCAGGTCCGGGGCGCCAGTACTTC. Encoded protein: CASSLSGPGRQYF.

Only a few counts were recorded for this clonotype. The chain recombines TRBV5-8 with TRBJ1-1; no clear D gene. Germline lookup yields CDR1 SGHTS and CDR2 YDEGEE. This CDR3 has 13 amino acids. Between the trimmed V and J ends, which lost 2 bases and 2 bases, there was a span of 7 bases. CDR3 DNA: TGTGCCAGCAGCTTAGAAGGAAACACTGAAGCTTTCTTT. It is translated as CASSLEGNTEAFF.

This sequence joins TRBV12-3 or TRBV12-4 and TRBJ1-5, with D hard to call. This CDR3 has 14 residues. V was shortened by 5 bases and J by 4 bases, with 12 bases between the two germline ends. As DNA, the CDR3 is TGTGCCAGCAGTAGTCAGGCGGGGAATCAGCCCCAGCATTTT. It yields the protein CASSSQAGNQPQHF.

This clonotype was seen many times. The CDR3 nucleotides read TGCAGTGCTAGAGGACAGGGAAACACCGGGGAGCTGTTTTTT. It yields the protein CSARGQGNTGELFF. The gene calls are TRBV20-1 and TRBJ2-2; 7 nucleotides line up with TRBD1. This CDR3 contains 14 residues. After removal of 1 base from V and 2 bases from J, the junction contained 1 base not matched to a gene. Germline values: CDR1 DFQATT, CDR2 SNEGSKA (reference sequence).

The table lists this clonotype with a few counts. The gene calls are TRBV14 and TRBJ1-2; D possibly corresponds to TRBD1 (5 bases). This CDR3 spans 15 amino acids. The V end was cut by 2 bases, the J end by 3 bases, with 13 bases between. From germline, CDR1 is SGHDN and CDR2 FVKESK. CDR3: CASSQQGMGDYGYTF. CDR3 in DNA: TGTGCCAGCAGCCAACAGGGCATGGGGGACTATGGCTACACCTTC.

The chain employs TRBV28 and TRBJ2-7; 7 bases map to TRBD1. The length of the CDR3 is 12 residues. J lost 6 bases, V lost 4 bases, and 3 bases had no gene match. Germline V gene sequence: CDR1 MDHEN, CDR2 SYDVKM. The CDR3, as DNA: TGTGCCAGCAGTTCTAGGGGGCGCGAGCAGTACTTC. Protein sequence: CASSSRGREQYF.

This clonotype is medium-sized (0.01 to 0.1%) within its sample. The chain combines TRBV28 with TRBJ1-5; D is unclear. CDR3 length equals 12 residues. V was cut by 5 bases and J by 4 bases, with 6 bases left in between. The germline gives CDR1 MDHEN, CDR2 SYDVKM. The CDR3 here is CASSGGNQPQHF. The CDR3 DNA reads TGTGCCAGCAGTGGAGGGAATCAGCCCCAGCATTTT.

As for this clonotype: No DNA is shown, since the ends of the CDR3 on it are uncertain; the CDR3 is the one TCRdb lists. This rearrangement joins TRBV27 to TRBJ2-2; the D call in the table, TRBD1, was not verified against the DNA. Germline V gives CDR1 MNHEY, CDR2 SMNVEV (reference sequence). The CDR3 region is 15 residues in length, termini included. The chain's CDR3 is CASWGGRDTGELFFF.

V gene TRBV5-1 combines with J gene TRBJ2-1, with 12 bases lining up with TRBD2. CDR1 SGHRS and CDR2 YFSETQ come from the germline V gene. The trim removed 4 bases at V and 10 bases at J, leaving 6 bases unmatched. The CDR3 sequence is 14 residues long. The CDR3 nucleotides are TGCGCCAGCAGCGACCGGACTAGCGGGGCCGAGCAGTTCTTC. Residues: CASSDRTSGAEQFF.

On this clonotype itself: One base separates it from a far larger clone, so it is likely a read error. This chain's CDR3 is CASSPGTSAYEQFF. CDR3 DNA: TGCGCCAGCAGCCCCGGGACTAGCGCCTACGAGCAGTTCTTC. The chain uses TRBV5-1 and TRBJ2-1; 10 bases match TRBD2. CDR1 is SGHRS, CDR2 YFSETQ, per germline. The CDR3 runs to 14 residues. J was trimmed by 10 bases and V by 4 bases; bases with no gene match: 8. The full variable domain, with the rest looked up from reference TRBV5-1 and TRBJ2-1, is KAGVTQTPRYLIKTRGQQVTLSCSPISGHRSVSWYQQTPGQGLQFLFEYFSETQRNKGNFPGRFSGRQFSNSRSEMNVSTLELGDSALYLCASSPGTSAYEQFFGPGTRLTVL.

The gene calls are TRBV12-3 or TRBV12-4 and TRBJ2-3, with unresolved D. CDR3 length equals 11 residues. The V gene lost 7 bases and the J gene lost 6 bases, with 8 bases spanning the gap. As DNA, the CDR3 is TGTGCCAGCACTCATCGGGATACGCAGTATTTT. Translated: CASTHRDTQYF.

The CDR3: CASLSLAGINNEQFF. CDR3 sequence (DNA): TGTGCCAGCTTAAGCCTAGCGGGAATCAACAATGAGCAGTTCTTC. This sequence joins TRBV6-2 or TRBV6-3 and TRBJ2-1; 9 bases are shared with TRBD2. The CDR3 consists of 15 residues. The germline V gene has CDR1 MNHEY and CDR2 SVGEGT. V was clipped by 8 bases and J by 5 bases; unmatched bases: 10.

The table lists this clonotype with a few counts. A far larger clone is off by one base, so a read error is likely. The J gene is TRBJ2-7, the V gene TRBV4-3; 14 positions match TRBD2. The CDR3 loop spans 16 amino acids. In germline, CDR1 is LGHNA, CDR2 YSLEER. With 3 bases clipped from V and 7 bases from J, the junction kept 8 bases outside the gene matches. DNA of the CDR3: TGCGCCAGCAGCCAGACTAGCGGGGGGGCCTACAATGAGCAGTACTTC. Protein: CASSQTSGGAYNEQYF.

This clonotype was counted only a few times. The chain uses TRBV6-1 and TRBJ1-4; D ambiguous. The V end was cut by 5 bases, the J end by 5 bases, with 15 bases between. The CDR3 sequence is 15 residues long. Looked up from germline, CDR1 is MNHNS and CDR2 is SASEGT. CDR3: CASSSRLLGNEKLFF. As DNA, the CDR3 is TGTGCCAGCAGTTCCAGACTCTTGGGGAATGAAAAACTGTTTTTT.

The chain is built from TRBV28 and TRBJ2-2; perhaps TRBD2 as D (5 bases). With 5 bases removed from V and 2 bases from J, the gap between germline ends came to 12 bases. CDR3 size: 15 residues. Per germline, CDR1 MDHEN and CDR2 SYDVKM. CDR3 residues: CASSGAGLNTGELFF. The CDR3 DNA follows: TGTGCCAGCAGTGGAGCCGGACTTAACACCGGGGAGCTGTTTTTT.

This clonotype came up many times. The junction and the germline gene differ at one end; a read error may be behind it. This rearrangement joins TRBV12-3 or TRBV12-4 to TRBJ1-2; 8 bases fit TRBD1. This CDR3 is 11 amino acids long. The CDR3 loop reads CASSTDRVGDF. In DNA form, the CDR3 reads TGTGCCAGCAGTACGGACAGGGTTGGGGACTTC.

This sequence joins TRBV12-3 or TRBV12-4 and TRBJ2-7, with 11 positions matching TRBD2. The CDR3 is made up of 15 amino acids. Unmatched junction bases numbered 10, after V lost 7 bases and J lost 5 bases. The DNA of the CDR3 is TGTGCCAGCACCCCCGGACTAGCGGGTAGTCACGAGCAGTACTTC. It codes for CASTPGLAGSHEQYF.